The next 22 T cell receptor beta chains were all read from a single sample in a study of glioma-infiltrating T cells. Using RNA template, CDR3s of TCR alpha and beta were amplified with iRepertoire arm-PCR. One entry per CDR3 protein, called by TCRdb with MiXCR from the multiplex PCR reads. Of fewer than 200,000 distinct CDR3 sequences in the sample, 30% to 40% are singletons; the top ten hold 20% to 25%. What was sequenced was glioma tissue, nonneoplastic brain tissue, or PBMCs (not recorded which). The origin of the receptors is a human donor with low-grade glioma or glioblastoma, undergoing nonglioma brain surgery, or in good health (not recorded which).

A remark on this clonotype: A clone one base away is much larger, so this may be a read error. The V and J genes are TRBV29-1 and TRBJ1-1, with D possibly being TRBD1 (5 bases). Germline CDR1 SQVTM, CDR2 ANQGSEA. With 4 bases removed from V and 4 bases from J, the gap between germline ends came to 16 bases. This CDR3 is 14 amino acids long. CDR3 nucleotide sequence: TGCAGCGTTGCAGGGTCTGGGGTCATCACTGAAGCTTTCTTT. Protein product: CSVAGSGVITEAFF.

This sequence joins TRBV5-1 and TRBJ2-7; 10 nucleotides agree with TRBD2. Germline CDR1 and CDR2: SGHRS and YFSETQ. The J segment lost 5 bases and the V segment lost 0 bases, leaving 8 bases of the junction unmatched. This CDR3 is 16 amino acids long. DNA for the CDR3: TGCGCCAGCAGCTTGGAACTAGCGGGATCCTACAACGAGCAGTACTTC. Its protein product is CASSLELAGSYNEQYF.

This clonotype showed up many times. The chain employs TRBV3-1 and TRBJ2-7; D is ambiguous. The CDR3 extends over 15 amino acids. Germline loops: CDR1 LGHDT, CDR2 YNNKEL (reference sequence). Trimming removed 3 bases at V and 13 bases at J, with 25 bases between. CDR3 loop: CASSQRLVSKPRKYF. As DNA, the CDR3 is TGTGCCAGCAGCCAGCGACTCGTTTCGAAGCCACGGAAATACTTC.

This clonotype was counted many times. V gene TRBV6-2 or TRBV6-3 combines with J gene TRBJ2-1; 11 nucleotides match TRBD1. Looked up from germline, CDR1 is MNHEY and CDR2 is SVGEGT. The CDR3 is 16 residues long. V lost 6 bases to trimming and J lost 3 bases; unmatched junction nucleotides: 7. The chain's CDR3 is CASRPRGTGGYNEQFF. The DNA for the CDR3 is TGTGCCAGCAGACCCCGCGGGACAGGGGGCTACAATGAGCAGTTCTTC.

Ten or more counts support this clonotype. The V gene is TRBV28, the J gene TRBJ2-5; tentatively, D is TRBD1 or TRBD2 (6 bases each). Trimming removed 10 bases at V and 0 bases at J, with 18 bases between. This CDR3 is 15 amino acids long. Germline CDR1 is MDHEN and CDR2 is SYDVKM. CDR3 coding DNA: TGTGCCATAAACGGGGGCTCACTGTACCAAGAGACCCAGTACTTC. Protein product: CAINGGSLYQETQYF.

This clonotype was observed at least ten times. The genes are TRBV4-3 and TRBJ2-5; 7 bases are a match to TRBD1. The CDR3 covers 15 residues. V gave up 3 bases and J gave up 5 bases; unmatched junction bases: 9. CDR1 and CDR2 from the germline V gene are LGHNA and YSLEER. The chain's CDR3 is CASSHKGAGRETQYF. The CDR3, as DNA: TGCGCCAGCAGCCATAAGGGGGCCGGGCGGGAGACCCAGTACTTC.

In its sample, this clonotype was seen many times. V usage is TRBV7-9 and J usage is TRBJ2-7, with D unclear. Germline values: CDR1 SEHNR, CDR2 FQNEAQ (reference sequence). V was shortened by 3 bases and J by 4 bases, with 10 bases between the two germline ends. This CDR3 has 13 amino acids. The CDR3 nucleotides are TGTGCCAGCAGCTTCCTAACATCGTACGAGCAGTACTTC. It encodes CASSFLTSYEQYF.

With respect to this clonotype: At one of its ends the junction is not consistent with the germline gene, which may arise from a read error. The gene calls are TRBV27 and TRBJ1-5, with D hard to call. CDR3 length: 15 residues. In germline, CDR1 is MNHEY, CDR2 SMNVEV (reference sequence). CDR3: CASSSTQYGNQPQHF. The CDR3 DNA is TGCGCCAGCAGTTCTACCCAGTATGGCAATCAGCCCCAGCATTTT.

The chain links TRBV5-1 to TRBJ1-1; weak D call: TRBD1 (6 bases). The germline gives CDR1 SGHRS, CDR2 YFSETQ. The V and J ends lost 5 bases and 8 bases respectively, with 25 bases between them. CDR3 length equals 16 residues. Written as DNA, the CDR3 is TGCGCCAGCAGACAGACCGGGACATGGGGCATTGCCGAAGCTTTCTTT. Amino acid sequence: CASRQTGTWGIAEAFF.

There are many counts of this clonotype. The chain has TRBV20-1 and TRBJ1-2; D perhaps matches TRBD1 (6 bases). V lost 0 bases and J 3 bases, leaving 11 bases between the germline ends. Germline V gene lookup returns CDR1 DFQATT and CDR2 SNEGSKA (reference sequence). The CDR3 is made up of 14 amino acids. The CDR3: CSARDMTGDYGYTF. DNA of the CDR3: TGCAGTGCTAGAGATATGACAGGAGACTATGGCTACACCTTC.

The gene calls are TRBV19 and TRBJ1-4; 10 bases fit TRBD1. Unmatched junction bases numbered 4, after V lost 6 bases and J lost 6 bases. The V gene's germline CDR1 is LNHDA and CDR2 SQIVND (reference sequence). This CDR3 region has 14 residues. The CDR3 nucleotides read TGTGCCAGTAGAACGGACAGGGGGTATGAAAAACTGTTTTTT. Protein: CASRTDRGYEKLFF.

V and J are TRBV20-1 and TRBJ1-4, with TRBD1 identical over 7 bases. Germline V gives CDR1 DFQATT, CDR2 SNEGSKA (reference sequence). This CDR3 contains 15 residues. The CDR3 nucleotides are TGCAGGGCAAGAGATACCGACAGGGTTGGCGAAAAACTGTTTTTT. Its protein product is CRARDTDRVGEKLFF.

This clonotype was counted ten times or more. The CDR3 protein is CASSQDFGDGYTF. The CDR3 DNA reads as TGTGCCAGCAGCCAAGATTTCGGGGATGGCTACACCTTC. The chain carries TRBV3-1 and TRBJ1-2; D gene uncertain. The V gene's germline CDR1 is LGHDT and CDR2 YNNKEL (reference sequence). Trimming removed 0 bases from V and 6 bases from J, with 8 bases in between. The CDR3 contains 13 residues.

V is TRBV4-2 and J is TRBJ2-7; 8 bases map to TRBD2. This CDR3 has 15 residues. Germline V gene sequence: CDR1 LGHNA, CDR2 YNFKEQ. After removal of 6 bases from V and 1 base from J, the junction contained 8 bases not matched to a gene. The CDR3 nucleotides are TGTGCCAGCAGGATCACTGGGACTAGTTCCTACGAGCAGTACTTC. This sequence encodes CASRITGTSSYEQYF.

Remarks on this clonotype: Given a much more abundant clone one base away, this may be a read error. The gene calls are TRBV7-2 and TRBJ2-4, with D possibly TRBD1 on 5 matching bases. Germline loops: CDR1 SGHTA, CDR2 FQGNSA. This CDR3 has 15 amino acids. The germline V and J ends were trimmed by 2 bases and 9 bases, with 17 bases remaining between them. In nucleotides, the CDR3 is TGTGCCAGCAGCTTATCCAAAGGACATGGAAGCATTCAGTACTTC. Translating gives CASSLSKGHGSIQYF. Complete variable domain (other parts from reference TRBV7-2 and TRBJ2-4): GAGVSQSPSNKVTEKGKDVELRCDPISGHTALYWYRQSLGQGLEFLIYFQGNSAPDKSGLPSDRFSAERTGGSVSTLTIQRTQQEDSAVYLCASSLSKGHGSIQYFGAGTRLSVL.

V is TRBV5-4 and J is TRBJ2-3, with D tentatively TRBD2 (6 bases). CDR1 is SGHNT, CDR2 YYREEE, per germline (reference sequence). This CDR3 has 16 amino acids. The ends were cut back, 4 bases at V and 0 bases at J, with 15 bases in the middle. As DNA, the CDR3 is TGTGCCAGCAGCCCACACCCGGGACTTAGCACAGATACGCAGTATTTT. Amino acid sequence: CASSPHPGLSTDTQYF.

This clonotype has only a few counts. V and J are TRBV7-9 and TRBJ2-1; possibly TRBD2 for D (6 bases). The CDR3 sequence is 15 residues long. CDR1 is SEHNR, CDR2 FQNEAQ, per germline (reference sequence). The V end was cut by 5 bases, the J end by 1 base, with 12 bases between. Here the CDR3 DNA reads TGTGCCAGCAGCGTTAGCGGCTCGTCCTACAATGAGCAGTTCTTC. This encodes CASSVSGSSYNEQFF.

This clonotype was recorded at least ten times. This rearrangement joins TRBV12-3 or TRBV12-4 to TRBJ1-1; D is uncertain. Deletions cut 7 bases from V and 2 bases from J, with 11 bases between. This CDR3 has 13 residues. The CDR3 DNA is TGTGCCAGCAACTCGAACAGAAACACTGAAGCTTTCTTT. Amino acid sequence: CASNSNRNTEAFF.

The chain couples TRBV27 to TRBJ2-5; weak D call: TRBD2 (6 bases). Germline CDR1 MNHEY, CDR2 SMNVEV (reference sequence). The CDR3 is 16 amino acids. The V gene lost 2 bases and the J gene lost 4 bases, with 17 bases spanning the gap. DNA of the CDR3: TGTGCCAGCAGTTTAACTCCAGGAGGGCCAGGAGAGACCCAGTACTTC. This encodes CASSLTPGGPGETQYF.

CDR3 residues: CASSPAGTSGRYEQYF. The CDR3 bases are TGTGCCAGCTCACCAGCGGGGACTAGCGGGAGGTACGAGCAGTACTTC. V gene TRBV18 combines with J gene TRBJ2-7; 15 nucleotides match TRBD2. CDR1 is KGHSH, CDR2 LQKENI, per germline. The V segment lost 2 bases and the J segment 4 bases; nucleotides outside the gene matches: 3. The CDR3 covers 16 residues.

V usage is TRBV3-1 and J usage is TRBJ2-7; weak D call: TRBD2 (5 bases). V lost 4 bases and J lost 3, with 7 bases in between. CDR1 and CDR2 from the germline V gene are LGHDT and YNNKEL (reference sequence). The CDR3 is 12 amino acids. CDR3 coding DNA: TGTGCCAGCAGCCGGAGCGGCTACGAGCAGTACTTC. Protein sequence: CASSRSGYEQYF.

This clonotype was detected only a few times. The rearrangement uses TRBV5-1 and TRBJ2-5, with 7 bases fitting TRBD1. CDR3 length equals 13 residues. Unmatched junction bases numbered 4, after V lost 4 bases and J lost 4 bases. CDR1 SGHRS and CDR2 YFSETQ come from the germline V gene. CDR3 bases: TGCGCCAGCAGCCGGGACAGTAGAGAGACCCAGTACTTC. This encodes CASSRDSRETQYF.